What follows are 13 T cell receptor beta chains derived from one specimen sequenced in a study of blood T cell repertoires in COVID-19. Sequencing was performed with immunoSEQ multiplex PCR; in TCRdb, only in-frame clones are kept and a portion is missing. The data contain around 160,000 clones, 84% of them singletons. The source material was PBMCs or T cells enriched from blood (not recorded which). All receptors come from a woman aged 50 to 60 who had been exposed to COVID-19.

The gene calls are TRBV2 and TRBJ2-7, with 11 positions matching TRBD1. CDR3 length: 16 amino acids. Unmatched junction bases numbered 11, after V lost 7 bases and J lost 3 bases. CDR1 is SNHLY and CDR2 is FYNNEI in the germline V gene. Written as DNA, the CDR3 is TGTGCCAGCAAGGCGCAAGGGACAGGGGGTGACTACGAGCAGTACTTC. It specifies CASKAQGTGGDYEQYF.

This sequence joins TRBV6-4 and TRBJ2-1, with TRBD2 matching over 9 bases. Germline CDR1 reads MRHNA; CDR2 reads SNTAGT. The length of the CDR3 is 14 residues. Unmatched junction bases numbered 2, after V lost 2 bases and J lost 6 bases. This chain's CDR3 is CASSDGSGGNEQFF. For the CDR3, the DNA is TGTGCCAGCAGTGACGGTAGCGGGGGCAATGAGCAGTTCTTC.

In this sample, this clone turned up once. The chain combines TRBV3-1 (or the pseudogene TRBV3-2) with TRBJ2-3; 10 bases match TRBD2. The CDR3 is 17 amino acids. V shed 1 base and J 2 bases; nucleotides not matched to a gene: 6. The germline V gene has CDR1 LGHDT and CDR2 YNNKEL (reference sequence). The chain's CDR3 is CASSQVTAGGFTDTQYF. CDR3 in DNA: TGTGCCAGCAGCCAAGTGACAGCGGGGGGGTTCACAGATACGCAGTATTTT.

The rearrangement uses TRBV12-3 or TRBV12-4 and TRBJ2-4; D gene uncertain. The germline V and J ends were trimmed by 1 base and 7 bases, with 5 bases remaining between them. This CDR3 region has 12 residues. CDR3 nucleotide sequence: TGTGCCAGCAGTTTAGGGGCGAACATTCAGTACTTC. It yields the protein CASSLGANIQYF.

This rearrangement joins TRBV4-3 to TRBJ2-7; D unresolved. The CDR3 runs 15 residues. V was trimmed by 0 bases and J by 5 bases, leaving 14 bases between them. Per germline, CDR1 LGHNA and CDR2 YSLEER. The CDR3 loop is CASSQDSSKRNEQYF. CDR3 DNA sequence: TGCGCCAGCAGCCAAGACTCATCCAAGAGGAACGAGCAGTACTTC.

The chain combines TRBV7-8 with TRBJ2-7, with 7 bases lining up with TRBD2. Trimming at V came to 4 bases and at J to 9 bases, leaving 12 bases not matched to a gene. The CDR3 runs to 14 residues. Germline V gene sequence: CDR1 SGHVS, CDR2 FQNEAQ. DNA for the CDR3: TGTGCCAGCAGCTCGCAGCGGGACTCTACGGGGCAGTACTTC. Its protein is CASSSQRDSTGQYF.

This rearrangement joins TRBV7-2 to TRBJ1-6; tentatively, D is TRBD1 (5 bases). The CDR3 covers 14 residues. Germline CDR1 reads SGHTA; CDR2 reads FQGNSA. V lost 1 base and J lost 10, with 11 bases in between. As DNA, the CDR3 is TGTGCCAGCAGCTTAGAGGGGTTGAGGTCACCCCTCCACTTT. This gives the protein CASSLEGLRSPLHF.

This chain joins TRBV30 and TRBJ1-5; D may be TRBD1 (6 bases). The CDR3 runs 15 residues. Germline loops: CDR1 GTSNPN, CDR2 SVGIG (reference sequence). V was cut by 2 bases and J by 1 base, with 12 bases left in between. Here the CDR3 DNA reads TGTGCCTGGAGTCCTCAGGGGAGCAGCAATCAGCCCCAGCATTTT. Translated, it gives CAWSPQGSSNQPQHF.

This chain links TRBV15 with TRBJ1-1; D is ambiguous. V was clipped by 3 bases and J by 5 bases, with 16 bases between them. Per germline, CDR1 LNHNV and CDR2 YYDKDF (reference sequence). This CDR3 spans 15 amino acids. The chain's CDR3 is CATSSPKVWTTEAFF. The CDR3 coding sequence is TGTGCCACCAGCAGCCCGAAGGTTTGGACTACTGAAGCTTTCTTT.

This sequence joins TRBV12-5 and TRBJ1-3, with D possibly being TRBD1 (5 bases). The germline gives CDR1 LGHNT, CDR2 FRNRAP. The CDR3 length is 15 residues. V was trimmed by 1 base and J by 2 bases, leaving 9 bases between them. Here the CDR3 DNA reads TGTGCTAGTGGTTTGGATCCCAGGGCTGGAAACACCATATATTTT. The encoded protein is CASGLDPRAGNTIYF.

As for this clone: No DNA is shown, since the ends of the CDR3 on it are uncertain; the CDR3 is the one TCRdb lists. V usage is TRBV21-1 and J usage is TRBJ2-1; the table calls TRBD2, which could not be checked here. TRBV21-1 is given as a pseudogene. The CDR3 has 14 amino acids, counting both end residues. CDR3 sequence reads: CASSKVASGAEQFF.

This sequence joins TRBV10-3 and TRBJ2-7; D might be TRBD2 (5 bases). The germline V gene has CDR1 ENHRY and CDR2 SYGVKD. The CDR3 totals 11 residues. V dropped 6 bases and J dropped 2 bases, with 5 bases sitting between them. The CDR3 nucleotides read TGTGCCATCAGGAGGGCCTACGAGCAGTACTTC. Protein product: CAIRRAYEQYF.

This chain uses TRBV6-2 or TRBV6-3 with TRBJ2-1; 9 nucleotides agree with TRBD1. Losses at the gene ends were 2 bases for V and 10 bases for J; bases not matched to a gene: 9. CDR1 is MNHEY, CDR2 SVGEGT, per germline. The CDR3 is made up of 15 amino acids. CDR3 sequence: CASSYGQGLGEEQFF. CDR3 sequence (DNA): TGTGCCAGCAGTTACGGACAGGGGCTAGGGGAAGAGCAGTTCTTC.